This is a list of T cell receptor beta chains from one sample in a study of cytomegalovirus exposure and HLA in healthy donors. Method: immunoSEQ multiplex PCR; TCRdb's copy keeps in-frame clones and lacks some. The sample records over 200,000 clones, about four fifths being singletons. The sequencing sample was made of PBMCs. The receptors were sampled from a woman in her thirties or forties in good health and CMV-seropositive. CDR3s include the opening cysteine and the closing phenylalanine or tryptophan. D genes are given only for firm matches. Size tells how often a clone was seen (once, few, many) or the class of an expanded clone, and some rows leave it out.

J	size	V	D	DNA	CDR3
TRBJ2-6	NA	TRBV5-6	NA	TGTGCCAGCAGCTTGGTCGGGGGCTCTGGGGCCAACGTCCTGACTTTC	CASSLVGGSGANVLTF
TRBJ1-3	NA	TRBV6-5	TRBD1	TGTGCCAGCATCAAGACAGGGGCGGGAAACACCATATATTTT	CASIKTGAGNTIYF
TRBJ2-1	NA	TRBV5-4	TRBD1	TGTGCCAGCAGCCTCTCGACAGGGGGCTCCAATGAGCAGTTCTTC	CASSLSTGGSNEQFF
TRBJ1-1	NA	TRBV6-5	NA	TGTGCCAGCAGTTACTCGACACGGGGGAACACTGAAGCTTTCTTT	CASSYSTRGNTEAFF
TRBJ1-1	NA	TRBV25-1	TRBD1	TGTGCCAGCGTAGAGACCGGGACAGGGGGCAGGACTGAAGCTTTCTTT	CASVETGTGGRTEAFF
TRBJ1-3	NA	TRBV7-2	TRBD1	TGTGCCAGCAGCCCAGGGGGCGGCGGAGCTGGAAACACCATATATTTT	CASSPGGGGAGNTIYF
TRBJ1-2	few	TRBV7-2	TRBD1	TGTGCCAGCAGCCCGGACAGGGCTAACTATGGCTACACCTTC	CASSPDRANYGYTF
TRBJ2-5	NA	TRBV19	NA	TGTGCCAGTAGTATTAAGGGACTTGGGCGAGAGACCCAGTACTTC	CASSIKGLGRETQYF
TRBJ1-2	NA	TRBV28	NA	TGTGCCAGCAGGCCACCGGACATTTACTATGGCTACACCTTC	CASRPPDIYYGYTF
TRBJ1-2	few	TRBV28	TRBD1	TGTGCCAGCAGTCCCGGTGAGGGGGCTCATGGCTACACCTTC	CASSPGEGAHGYTF
TRBJ2-3	NA	TRBV18	NA	TGTGCCAGCTCACCACCCCGGGAGCGAGATACGCAGTATTTT	CASSPPRERDTQYF
TRBJ2-1	once	TRBV10-3	NA	TGTGCCATCAGACTGACTAACGATAATGAGCAGTTCTTC	CAIRLTNDNEQFF
TRBJ2-3	NA	TRBV27	NA	TGTGCCAGCAGTTTATCGGCATTCACAGATACGCAGTATTTT	CASSLSAFTDTQYF
TRBJ2-1	NA	TRBV6-5	TRBD2	TGTGCCAGCAGCTCCCGGACTAGCGGAAACAATGAGCAGTTCTTC	CASSSRTSGNNEQFF
TRBJ2-7	NA	TRBV18	NA	TGTGCCAGCTCACCGGGGGGCTCCTACGAGCAGTACTTC	CASSPGGSYEQYF
TRBJ2-6	NA	TRBV19	NA	TGTGCCAGTAGTATAGGCGGCCGCGCTGGGGCCAACGTCCTGACTTTC	CASSIGGRAGANVLTF
TRBJ2-7	NA	TRBV7-2	TRBD1	TGTGCCAGCAGCCCCGGGACAGCGCTCTACGAGCAGTACTTC	CASSPGTALYEQYF